This T cell receptor beta chain comes out of a study of shared clonotypes between healthy human individuals. Study details: Contributing individuals were a couple of females and three males aged 18 to 49.

In the source study's methods: For the immunoSEQ data, sequences were junction-only without quality scores, so filtering differed. Only in-frame clones appear in the TCRdb table, and some are missing; sequencing was by immunoSEQ multiplex PCR. That table is the source of V, J and clone size, and D and trimming were worked out from the DNA. Of around 500,000 clones listed, approximately 79% are singletons. Broader study findings: Exclusively blood specimens were collected; tissue repertoires likely differ.

About this clone: What it binds is unknown.

This CDR3 is 19 amino acids long. Germline CDR1 SGHDT, CDR2 YYEEEE. The germline V and J ends were trimmed by 0 bases and 8 bases, with 27 bases remaining between them. The sequenced sample was PBMCs. The source of this sequence is a woman aged 40 to 50 in good health. Some clones in this sample may be carry-over from other donors' samples. V is TRBV5-6 and J is TRBJ2-1, with a tentative D call TRBD1 (10 bases). The CDR3 DNA reads as TGTGCCAGCAGCTTGGCGGACAGGGGGGTTTGGCGGGAGGGCCATGAGCAGTTCTTC. Translation gives CASSLADRGVWREGHEQFF.